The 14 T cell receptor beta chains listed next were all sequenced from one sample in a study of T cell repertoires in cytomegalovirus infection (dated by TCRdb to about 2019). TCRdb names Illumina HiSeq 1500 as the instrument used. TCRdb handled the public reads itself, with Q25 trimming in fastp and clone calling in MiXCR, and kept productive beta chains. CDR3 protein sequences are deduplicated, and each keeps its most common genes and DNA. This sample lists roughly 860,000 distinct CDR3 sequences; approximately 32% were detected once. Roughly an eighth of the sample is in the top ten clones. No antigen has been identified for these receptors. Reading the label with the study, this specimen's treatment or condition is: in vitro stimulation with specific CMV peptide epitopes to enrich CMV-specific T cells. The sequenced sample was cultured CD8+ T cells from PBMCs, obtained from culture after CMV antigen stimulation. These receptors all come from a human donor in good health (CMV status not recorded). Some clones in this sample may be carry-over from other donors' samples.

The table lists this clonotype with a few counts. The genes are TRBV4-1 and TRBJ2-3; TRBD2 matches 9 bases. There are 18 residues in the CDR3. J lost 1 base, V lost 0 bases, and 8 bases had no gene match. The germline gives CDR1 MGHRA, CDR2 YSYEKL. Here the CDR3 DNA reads TGCGCCAGCAGCCAAGATCCTTACCAGCGGGGGGGCACAGATACGCAGTATTTT. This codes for CASSQDPYQRGGTDTQYF.

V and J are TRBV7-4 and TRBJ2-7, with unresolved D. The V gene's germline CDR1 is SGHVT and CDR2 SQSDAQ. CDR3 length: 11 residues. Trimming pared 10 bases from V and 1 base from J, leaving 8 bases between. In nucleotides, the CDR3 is TGTGCCAACAGTATGTCCTACGAGCAGTACTTC. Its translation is CANSMSYEQYF.

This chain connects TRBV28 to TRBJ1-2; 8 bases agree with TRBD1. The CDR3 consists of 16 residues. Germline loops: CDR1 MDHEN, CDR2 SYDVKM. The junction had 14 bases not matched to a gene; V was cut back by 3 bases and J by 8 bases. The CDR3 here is CASSFVRADRDEGYTF. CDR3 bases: TGTGCCAGCAGTTTTGTAAGGGCGGACAGGGATGAGGGCTACACCTTC.

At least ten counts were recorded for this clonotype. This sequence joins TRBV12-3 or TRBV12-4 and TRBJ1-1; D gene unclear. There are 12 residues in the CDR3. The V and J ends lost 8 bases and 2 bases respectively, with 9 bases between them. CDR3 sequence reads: CASLRANTEAFF. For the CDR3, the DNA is TGTGCCAGCCTCCGGGCTAACACTGAAGCTTTCTTT.

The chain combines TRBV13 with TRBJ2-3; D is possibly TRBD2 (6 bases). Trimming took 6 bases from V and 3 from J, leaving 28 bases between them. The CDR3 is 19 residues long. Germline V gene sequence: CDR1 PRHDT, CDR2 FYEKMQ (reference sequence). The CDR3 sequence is CASSSGTLDWRGGTDTQYF. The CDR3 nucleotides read TGTGCCAGCAGTTCCGGAACCCTTGACTGGCGGGGTGGGACAGATACGCAGTATTTT. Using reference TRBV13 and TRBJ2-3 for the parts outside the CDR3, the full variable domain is AAGVIQSPRHLIKEKRETATLKCYPIPRHDTVYWYQQGPGQDPQFLISFYEKMQSDKGSIPDRFSAQQFSDYHSELNMSSLELGDSALYFCASSSGTLDWRGGTDTQYFGPGTRLTVL.

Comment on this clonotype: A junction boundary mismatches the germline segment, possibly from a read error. The CDR3 DNA is TGTGTCATCCGGACAAGCAACCATGGCTACACCTTC. Translating it yields CVIRTSNHGYTF. The rearrangement joins TRBV10-3 to TRBJ1-2, with D possibly TRBD1 on 5 matching bases. From germline, CDR1 is ENHRY and CDR2 SYGVKD. The CDR3 runs 12 residues.

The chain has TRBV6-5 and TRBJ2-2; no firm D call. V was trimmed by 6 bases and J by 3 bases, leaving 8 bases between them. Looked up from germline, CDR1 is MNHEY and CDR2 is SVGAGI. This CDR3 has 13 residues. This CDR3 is CASRSADTGELFF. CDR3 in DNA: TGTGCCAGCAGATCGGCCGACACCGGGGAGCTGTTTTTT.

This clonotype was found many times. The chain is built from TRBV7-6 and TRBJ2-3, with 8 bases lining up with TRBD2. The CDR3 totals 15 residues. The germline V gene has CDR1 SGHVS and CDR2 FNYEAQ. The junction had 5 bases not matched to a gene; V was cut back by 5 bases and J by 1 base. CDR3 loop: CASSTRSGGTDTQYF. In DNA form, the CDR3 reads TGTGCCAGCAGCACTCGTAGCGGGGGCACAGATACGCAGTATTTT.

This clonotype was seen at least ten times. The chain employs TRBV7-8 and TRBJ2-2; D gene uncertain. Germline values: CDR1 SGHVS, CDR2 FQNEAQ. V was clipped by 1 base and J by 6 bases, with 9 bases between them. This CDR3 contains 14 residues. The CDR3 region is CASSLVEGPGELFF. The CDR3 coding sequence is TGTGCCAGCAGCTTAGTTGAAGGGCCCGGGGAGCTGTTTTTT.

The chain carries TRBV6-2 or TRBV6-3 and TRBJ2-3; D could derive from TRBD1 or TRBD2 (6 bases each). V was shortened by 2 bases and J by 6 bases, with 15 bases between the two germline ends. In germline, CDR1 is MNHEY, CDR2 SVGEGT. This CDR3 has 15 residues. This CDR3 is CASSYGGRFTDTQYF. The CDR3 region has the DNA TGTGCCAGCAGTTACGGGGGGCGGTTTACGGATACGCAGTATTTT.

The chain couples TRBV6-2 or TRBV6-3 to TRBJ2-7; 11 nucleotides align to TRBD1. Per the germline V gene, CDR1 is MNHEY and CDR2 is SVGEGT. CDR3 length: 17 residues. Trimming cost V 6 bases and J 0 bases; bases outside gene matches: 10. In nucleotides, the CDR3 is TGTGCCAGCAGACCTCGTGATGGGACAGGGGGCTCCTACGAGCAGTACGTC. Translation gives CASRPRDGTGGSYEQYV.

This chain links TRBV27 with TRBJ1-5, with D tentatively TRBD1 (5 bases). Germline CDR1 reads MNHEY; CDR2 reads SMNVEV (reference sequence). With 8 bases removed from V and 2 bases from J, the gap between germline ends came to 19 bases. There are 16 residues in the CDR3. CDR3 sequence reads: CASSPRWKGRNQPQHF. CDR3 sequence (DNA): TGTGCCAGCTCCCCCAGGTGGAAGGGACGCAATCAGCCCCAGCATTTT.

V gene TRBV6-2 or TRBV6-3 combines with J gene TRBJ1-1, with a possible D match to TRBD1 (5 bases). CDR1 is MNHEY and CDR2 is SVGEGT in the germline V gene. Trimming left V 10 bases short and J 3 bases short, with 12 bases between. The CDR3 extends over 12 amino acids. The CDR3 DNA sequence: TGTGCCACCGGAGGGGACTACACTGAAGCTTTCTTT. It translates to CATGGDYTEAFF.

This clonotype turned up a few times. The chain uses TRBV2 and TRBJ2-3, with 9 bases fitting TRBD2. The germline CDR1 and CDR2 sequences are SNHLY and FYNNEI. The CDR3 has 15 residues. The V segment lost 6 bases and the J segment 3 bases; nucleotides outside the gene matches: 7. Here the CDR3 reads CASSGLAPGTDTQYF. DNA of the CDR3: TGTGCCAGCAGCGGACTAGCGCCCGGAACAGATACGCAGTATTTT.